The entry below gives a single T cell receptor beta chain sequence along with its context. No cognate antigen has been identified for it. Per-nucleotide qualities are absent, and no much larger clonotype sits a single base away. The data were obtained in a study of control samples from healthy donors and cancer patients (dated by TCRdb to 2020 to 2022). Libraries were constructed by the immunoSEQ multiplex PCR assay. The table was pulled from immuneACCESS by TCRdb, which kept in-frame rearrangements only. Such tables lose some clones; where checked, under half of the loss comes from unresolved V genes, and the rest has no known cause. Counted in this sample were some 130,000 clones; 70% to 90% of them appeared once. The ten largest account for 8.5% to 9.5% of the sample. Sequences LNHDA (CDR1) and SQIVND (CDR2) are obtained from the germline V gene (reference sequence). Counted from cysteine to phenylalanine, this CDR3 has 12 amino acids. Only CDR3 DNA is held: 36 bases, read in frame from base 1. V loses 9 bases at its end and J loses 8 bases; junction bases beyond the gene matches: 6.

The TCR was taken from a woman in her thirties in good health. The material sequenced was blood. The chain joins TRBV19 to TRBJ1-2; TRBD1 fits 10 bases in the junction. The nucleotides read TGTGCCAGCCGACAGGGGGCGGGAGGCTACACCTTC. Translation gives CASRQGAGGYTF.